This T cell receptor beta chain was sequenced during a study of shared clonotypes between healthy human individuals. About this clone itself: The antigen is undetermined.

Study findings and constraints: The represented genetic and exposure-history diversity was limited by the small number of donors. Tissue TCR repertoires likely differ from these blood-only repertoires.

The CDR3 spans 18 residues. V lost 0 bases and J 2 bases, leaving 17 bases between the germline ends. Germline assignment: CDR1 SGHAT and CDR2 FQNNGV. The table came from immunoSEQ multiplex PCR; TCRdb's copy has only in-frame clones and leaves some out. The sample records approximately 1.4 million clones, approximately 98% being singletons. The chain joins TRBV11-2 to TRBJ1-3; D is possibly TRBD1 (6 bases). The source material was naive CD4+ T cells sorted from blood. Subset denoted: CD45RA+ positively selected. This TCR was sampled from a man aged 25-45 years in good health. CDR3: CASSLDFWRGRPGNTIYF. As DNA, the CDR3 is TGTGCCAGCAGCTTAGATTTCTGGAGGGGGAGACCTGGAAACACCATATATTTT.